This T cell receptor beta chain was sequenced during a study of T cell repertoires in cytomegalovirus infection. Study overall: Matching HLA type and CMV infection were both indicated by public TCR beta signatures. Study-level points and caveats: Clonotypes of TCR beta that were HLA-C-restricted and CMV-specific dominated the ex vivo response.

On this clonotype: Its antigen is unknown.

Germline assignment: CDR1 MNHEY and CDR2 SMNVEV (reference sequence). The CDR3 covers 15 residues. V lost 6 bases and J 3 bases, leaving 12 bases between the germline ends. TCRdb re-called the reads through MiXCR, storing one row per CDR3 protein. Counted here are roughly 800,000 distinct CDR3 sequences, about 29% occurring once; the ten biggest clones make up around 13%. The rearrangement links TRBV27 to TRBJ1-6; D unresolved. This receptor was identified in a human donor in good health (CMV status not recorded). Some clones in this sample may be carry-over from other donors' samples. The sample consisted of cultured CD8+ T cells from PBMCs, taken from culture after CMV antigen stimulation. CDR3 region: CASSPRTDYNSPLHF. The DNA of the CDR3 is TGTGCCAGCAGCCCCCGGACCGACTATAATTCACCCCTCCACTTT.